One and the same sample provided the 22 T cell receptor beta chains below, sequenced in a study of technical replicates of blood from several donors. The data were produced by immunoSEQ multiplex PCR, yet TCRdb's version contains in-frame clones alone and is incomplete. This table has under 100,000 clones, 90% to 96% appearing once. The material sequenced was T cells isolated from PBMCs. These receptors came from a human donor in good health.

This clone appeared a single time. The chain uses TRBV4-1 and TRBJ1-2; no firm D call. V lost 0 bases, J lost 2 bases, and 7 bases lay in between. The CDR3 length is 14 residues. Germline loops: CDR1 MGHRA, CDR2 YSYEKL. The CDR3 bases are TGCGCCAGCAGCCAAGAGGGCAGGAACTATGGCTACACCTTC. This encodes CASSQEGRNYGYTF.

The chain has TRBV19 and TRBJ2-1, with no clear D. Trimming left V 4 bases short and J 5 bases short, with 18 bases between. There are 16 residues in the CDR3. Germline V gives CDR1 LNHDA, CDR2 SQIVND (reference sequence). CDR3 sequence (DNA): TGTGCCAGTAGTACCAAGATGGCGGCCAGAAACAATGAGCAGTTCTTC. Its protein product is CASSTKMAARNNEQFF. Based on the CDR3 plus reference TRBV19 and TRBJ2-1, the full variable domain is DGGITQSPKYLFRKEGQNVTLSCEQNLNHDAMYWYRQDPGQGLRLIYYSQIVNDFQKGDIAEGYSVSREKKESFPLTVTSAQKNPTAFYLCASSTKMAARNNEQFFGPGTRLTVL.

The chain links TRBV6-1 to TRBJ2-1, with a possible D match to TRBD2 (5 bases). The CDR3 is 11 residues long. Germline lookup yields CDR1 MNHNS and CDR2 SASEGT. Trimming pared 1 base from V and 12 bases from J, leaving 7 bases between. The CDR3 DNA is TGTGCCAGCAGTGAAGGGACTGTGCAGTTCTTC. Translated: CASSEGTVQFF.

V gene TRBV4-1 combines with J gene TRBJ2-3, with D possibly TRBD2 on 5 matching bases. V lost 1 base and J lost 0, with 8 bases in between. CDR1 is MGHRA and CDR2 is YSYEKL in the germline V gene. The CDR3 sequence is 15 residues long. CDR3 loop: CASSQVGDSTDTQYF. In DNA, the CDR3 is TGCGCCAGCAGCCAAGTCGGGGATAGCACAGATACGCAGTATTTT.

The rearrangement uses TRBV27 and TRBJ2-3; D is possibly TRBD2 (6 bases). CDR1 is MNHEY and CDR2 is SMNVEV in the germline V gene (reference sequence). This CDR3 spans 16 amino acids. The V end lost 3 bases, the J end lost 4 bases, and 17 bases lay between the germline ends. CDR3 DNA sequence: TGTGCCAGCAGTTTTGAGATTCGGGGAGGATCAGATACGCAGTATTTT. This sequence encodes CASSFEIRGGSDTQYF.

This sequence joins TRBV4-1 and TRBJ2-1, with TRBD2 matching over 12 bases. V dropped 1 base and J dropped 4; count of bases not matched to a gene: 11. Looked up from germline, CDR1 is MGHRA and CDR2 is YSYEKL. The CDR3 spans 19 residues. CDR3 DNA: TGCGCCAGCAGCCAAGGTATCGGTGGACTAGCGGGACCATACAATGAGCAGTTCTTC. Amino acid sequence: CASSQGIGGLAGPYNEQFF.

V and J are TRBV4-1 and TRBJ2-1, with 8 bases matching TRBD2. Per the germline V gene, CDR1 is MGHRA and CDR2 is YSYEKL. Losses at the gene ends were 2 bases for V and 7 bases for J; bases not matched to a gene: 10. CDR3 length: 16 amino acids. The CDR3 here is CASSQPTGGNRNEQFF. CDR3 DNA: TGCGCCAGCAGCCAACCCACGGGGGGGAATAGGAATGAGCAGTTCTTC.

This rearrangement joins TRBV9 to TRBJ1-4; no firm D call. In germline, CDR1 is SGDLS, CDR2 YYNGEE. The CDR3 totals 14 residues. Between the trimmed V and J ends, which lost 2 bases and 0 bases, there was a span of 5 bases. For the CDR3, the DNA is TGTGCCAGCAGCGTCACAGCAACTAATGAAAAACTGTTTTTT. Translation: CASSVTATNEKLFF. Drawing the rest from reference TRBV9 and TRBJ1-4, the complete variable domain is DSGVTQTPKHLITATGQRVTLRCSPRSGDLSVYWYQQSLDQGLQFLIQYYNGEERAKGNILERFSAQQFPDLHSELNLSSLELGDSALYFCASSVTATNEKLFFGSGTQLSVL.

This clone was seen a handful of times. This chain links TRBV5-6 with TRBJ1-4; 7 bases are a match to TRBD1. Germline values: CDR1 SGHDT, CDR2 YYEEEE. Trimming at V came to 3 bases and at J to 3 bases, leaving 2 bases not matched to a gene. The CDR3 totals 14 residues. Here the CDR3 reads CASSWGQSNEKLFF. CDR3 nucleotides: TGTGCCAGCAGCTGGGGACAGTCTAATGAAAAACTGTTTTTT. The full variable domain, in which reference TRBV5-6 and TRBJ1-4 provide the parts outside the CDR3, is DAGVTQSPTHLIKTRGQQVTLRCSPKSGHDTVSWYQQALGQGPQFIFQYYEEEERQRGNFPDRFSGHQFPNYSSELNVNALLLGDSALYLCASSWGQSNEKLFFGSGTQLSVL.

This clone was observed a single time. Here the CDR3 DNA reads TGTGCCAGCAGCTTGGGGCCTAGCGGGGGGATAGTAGGAGATACGCAGTATTTT. This sequence encodes CASSLGPSGGIVGDTQYF. The rearrangement uses TRBV5-4 and TRBJ2-3, with 11 bases that match TRBD2. After removal of 0 bases from V and 5 bases from J, the junction contained 11 bases not matched to a gene. Germline V gene lookup returns CDR1 SGHNT and CDR2 YYREEE (reference sequence). The CDR3 extends over 18 amino acids.

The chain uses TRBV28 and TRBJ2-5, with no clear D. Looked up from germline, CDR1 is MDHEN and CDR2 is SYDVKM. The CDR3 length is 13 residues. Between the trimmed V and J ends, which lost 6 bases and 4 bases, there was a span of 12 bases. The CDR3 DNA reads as TGTGCCAGCAGGAACTCGCCCCGAGAGACCCAGTACTTC. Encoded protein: CASRNSPRETQYF.

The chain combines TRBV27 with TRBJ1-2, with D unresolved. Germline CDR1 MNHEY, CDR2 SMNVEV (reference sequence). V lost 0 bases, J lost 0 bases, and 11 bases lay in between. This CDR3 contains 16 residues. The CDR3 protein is CASSLSRHQANYGYTF. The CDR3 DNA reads TGTGCCAGCAGTTTATCCCGACACCAAGCTAACTATGGCTACACCTTC.

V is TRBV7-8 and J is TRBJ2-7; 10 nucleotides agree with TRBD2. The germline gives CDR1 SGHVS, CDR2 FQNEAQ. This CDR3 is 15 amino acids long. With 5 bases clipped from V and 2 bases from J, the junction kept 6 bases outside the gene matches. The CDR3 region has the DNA TGTGCCAGCAGCCAAGCTAGCGGGGGACCCTACGAGCAGTACTTC. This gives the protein CASSQASGGPYEQYF.

As DNA, the CDR3 is TGTGCCAGCAGCCCCGGGACAGGGACGACCGGGGAGCTGTTTTTT. Protein: CASSPGTGTTGELFF. V usage is TRBV5-4 and J usage is TRBJ2-2; 9 nucleotides align to TRBD1. Germline V gene lookup returns CDR1 SGHNT and CDR2 YYREEE (reference sequence). Germline trimming cut 4 bases from V and 5 bases from J; bases unmatched to any gene: 6. CDR3 size: 15 residues.

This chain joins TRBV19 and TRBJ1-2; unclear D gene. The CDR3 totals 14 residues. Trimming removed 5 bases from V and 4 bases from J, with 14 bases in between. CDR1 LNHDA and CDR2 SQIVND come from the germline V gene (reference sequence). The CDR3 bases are TGTGCCAGTAGTGTCGGGATCAGTGGCTATGGCTACACCTTC. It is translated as CASSVGISGYGYTF.

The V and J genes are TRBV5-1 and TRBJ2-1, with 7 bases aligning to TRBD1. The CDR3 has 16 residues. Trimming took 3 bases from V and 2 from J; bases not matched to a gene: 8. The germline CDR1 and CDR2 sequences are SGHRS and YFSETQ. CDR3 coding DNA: TGCGCCAGCAGCTCCCTCTCGACAGGGACCTACAATGAGCAGTTCTTC. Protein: CASSSLSTGTYNEQFF.

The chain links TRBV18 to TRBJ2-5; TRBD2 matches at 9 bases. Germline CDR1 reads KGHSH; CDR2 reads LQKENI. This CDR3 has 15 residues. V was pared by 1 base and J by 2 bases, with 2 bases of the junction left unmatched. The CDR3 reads CASSPLAGVQETQYF. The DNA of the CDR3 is TGTGCCAGCTCACCACTAGCGGGAGTTCAAGAGACCCAGTACTTC.

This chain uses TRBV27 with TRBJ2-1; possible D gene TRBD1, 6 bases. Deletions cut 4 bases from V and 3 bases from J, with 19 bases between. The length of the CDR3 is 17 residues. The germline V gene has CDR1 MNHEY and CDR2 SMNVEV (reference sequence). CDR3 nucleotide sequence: TGTGCCAGCAGTTCGAACAGGGCTGGGGAGTACTACAATGAGCAGTTCTTC. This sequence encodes CASSSNRAGEYYNEQFF.

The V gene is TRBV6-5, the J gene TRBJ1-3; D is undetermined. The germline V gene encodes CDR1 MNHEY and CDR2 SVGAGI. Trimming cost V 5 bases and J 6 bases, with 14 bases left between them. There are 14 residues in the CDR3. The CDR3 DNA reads TGTGCCAGCAGTCCCCGGGAGTTGGCAAACACCATATATTTT. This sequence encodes CASSPRELANTIYF.

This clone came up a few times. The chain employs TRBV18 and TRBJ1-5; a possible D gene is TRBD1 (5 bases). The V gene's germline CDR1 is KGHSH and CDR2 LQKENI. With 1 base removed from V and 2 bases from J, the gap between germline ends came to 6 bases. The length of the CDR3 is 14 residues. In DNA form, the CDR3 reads TGTGCCAGCTCACCACGCAGGGGCAATCAGCCCCAGCATTTT. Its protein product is CASSPRRGNQPQHF.

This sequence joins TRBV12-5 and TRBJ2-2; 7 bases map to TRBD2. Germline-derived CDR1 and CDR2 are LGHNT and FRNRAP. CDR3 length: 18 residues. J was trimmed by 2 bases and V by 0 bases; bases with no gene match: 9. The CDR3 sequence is CASGLVFTGGVNTGELFF. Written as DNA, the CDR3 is TGTGCTAGTGGTTTGGTTTTTACGGGAGGCGTAAACACCGGGGAGCTGTTTTTT.

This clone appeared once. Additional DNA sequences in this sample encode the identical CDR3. The CDR3 DNA is TGTGCCAGCAGTCTCCTTTCCTACGAGCAGTACTTC. It yields the protein CASSLLSYEQYF. This chain links TRBV28 with TRBJ2-7; D is ambiguous. Trimming pared 5 bases from V and 1 base from J, leaving 6 bases between. In germline, CDR1 is MDHEN, CDR2 SYDVKM. CDR3 size: 12 residues. The full variable domain, completed using reference TRBV28 and TRBJ2-7, is DVKVTQSSRYLVKRTGEKVFLECVQDMDHENMFWYRQDPGLGLRLIYFSYDVKMKEKGDIPEGYSVSREKKERFSLILESASTNQTSMYLCASSLLSYEQYFGPGTRLTVT.